A single sample is the source of the 32 T cell receptor beta chains below, sequenced in a study of T cells in Graves' hyperthyroidism and ophthalmopathy. Amplified TCR beta CDR3 regions came from RNA transcripts. Using the HTBI primer set, a first-round RT-PCR was run on the TCR CDR3. TCRdb re-called the multiplex PCR reads through MiXCR, storing one row per CDR3 protein. The repertoire holds hundreds of thousands of distinct CDR3 sequences, with just under 45% as singletons. Sequencing used peripheral blood or thyroid tissue (not recorded which). These receptors were collected from an adult man with Graves' disease, either hyperthyroidism or ophthalmopathy (not recorded which).

This clonotype was counted ten times or more. The chain carries TRBV7-9 and TRBJ1-2; D is undetermined. V was trimmed by 3 bases and J by 1 base, leaving 9 bases between them. CDR1 is SEHNR and CDR2 is FQNEAQ in the germline V gene (reference sequence). The CDR3 sequence is 14 residues long. Here the CDR3 reads CASSLAQVNYGYTF. In DNA form, the CDR3 reads TGTGCCAGCAGCTTGGCGCAGGTTAACTATGGCTACACCTTC.

The V and J genes are TRBV7-2 and TRBJ2-2; tentatively, D is TRBD1 (6 bases). In germline, CDR1 is SGHTA, CDR2 FQGNSA. The CDR3 sequence is 15 residues long. V was pared by 3 bases and J by 4 bases, with 12 bases between. The CDR3 region has the DNA TGTGCCAGCAGCTTTGTACAGGGTCCCACCGGGGAGCTGTTTTTT. This codes for CASSFVQGPTGELFF.

This clonotype was counted many times. This rearrangement joins TRBV10-2 to TRBJ2-7, with D perhaps TRBD1 (6 bases). In germline, CDR1 is WSHSY, CDR2 SAAADI. This CDR3 is 13 amino acids long. V gave up 5 bases and J gave up 0 bases, with 8 bases separating them. The DNA of the CDR3 is TGCGCCAGCAGTATGACAGGCTCCTACGAGCAGTACTTC. Amino acid sequence: CASSMTGSYEQYF.

This clonotype was recorded a few times. This chain connects TRBV6-5 to TRBJ1-1; a weak D match, TRBD1 (6 bases). Between the trimmed V and J ends, which lost 0 bases and 5 bases, there was a span of 13 bases. The CDR3 loop spans 15 amino acids. From germline, CDR1 is MNHEY and CDR2 SVGAGI. Written as DNA, the CDR3 is TGTGCCAGCAGTTACTCGACAGGTGTAAGGACTGAAGCTTTCTTT. Residues: CASSYSTGVRTEAFF.

This clonotype was seen at least ten times. The J gene is TRBJ1-2, the V gene TRBV12-3 or TRBV12-4; 7 bases map to TRBD1. The CDR3 contains 13 residues. V lost 6 bases to trimming and J lost 3 bases; unmatched junction nucleotides: 4. The CDR3 DNA reads as TGTGCCAGCAGAAGAGGGACAGACTATGGCTACACCTTC. Encoded protein: CASRRGTDYGYTF.

This clonotype was observed at least ten times. This chain joins TRBV29-1 and TRBJ1-1, with 8 positions matching TRBD1. The CDR3 contains 14 residues. CDR1 SQVTM and CDR2 ANQGSEA come from the germline V gene. Losses at the gene ends were 6 bases for V and 1 base for J; bases not matched to a gene: 7. The CDR3 DNA reads TGCAGCGTCAAGACAGGGGTGGAGAACACTGAAGCTTTCTTT. As protein: CSVKTGVENTEAFF.

The rearrangement joins TRBV29-1 to TRBJ2-5; 9 nucleotides line up with TRBD2. Germline V gene sequence: CDR1 SQVTM, CDR2 ANQGSEA. With V trimmed by 4 bases and J by 5 bases, 2 bases remained unmatched. The CDR3 contains 12 residues. The CDR3 nucleotides read TGCAGCGTTGGGACTAGCGACGAGACCCAGTACTTC. This sequence encodes CSVGTSDETQYF.

The chain combines TRBV7-9 with TRBJ1-5; 11 bases align to TRBD1. The CDR3 contains 16 residues. Germline CDR1 and CDR2: SEHNR and FQNEAQ (reference sequence). V gave up 4 bases and J gave up 6 bases; unmatched junction bases: 8. Here the CDR3 DNA reads TGTGCCAGCAGCTCACCGGACAGGGGGCCGAGTCAGCCCCAGCATTTT. This codes for CASSSPDRGPSQPQHF.

This clonotype was found a few times. This chain connects TRBV30 to TRBJ1-5; 7 bases are a match to TRBD1. Unmatched junction bases numbered 5, after V lost 2 bases and J lost 4 bases. The CDR3 sequence is 14 residues long. Germline assignment: CDR1 GTSNPN and CDR2 SVGIG (reference sequence). CDR3 DNA: TGTGCCTGGAGTCGGGACAGTGTGAATCAGCCCCAGCATTTT. Encoded protein: CAWSRDSVNQPQHF.

The chain couples TRBV2 to TRBJ1-2; D not certain. The CDR3 extends over 15 amino acids. The germline CDR1 and CDR2 sequences are SNHLY and FYNNEI. The V end lost 0 bases, the J end lost 6 bases, and 14 bases lay between the germline ends. CDR3 protein: CASSEAVQDWDGYTF. CDR3 sequence (DNA): TGTGCCAGCAGTGAAGCAGTGCAGGATTGGGATGGCTACACCTTC.

This clonotype was found many times. The V and J genes are TRBV7-9 and TRBJ1-2; D gene unclear. The CDR3 is 13 amino acids. Trimming pared 0 bases from V and 4 bases from J, leaving 6 bases between. Germline values: CDR1 SEHNR, CDR2 FQNEAQ (reference sequence). The CDR3 is CASSLAGRYGYTF. In nucleotides, the CDR3 is TGTGCCAGCAGCTTAGCCGGCCGCTATGGCTACACCTTC.

The genes are TRBV20-1 and TRBJ1-2, with 7 bases matching TRBD1. V shed 0 bases and J 3 bases; nucleotides not matched to a gene: 7. Germline V gene data show CDR1 as DFQATT and CDR2 as SNEGSKA (reference sequence). This CDR3 comprises 15 residues. This CDR3 reads CSARDRDREDYGYTF. Here the CDR3 DNA reads TGCAGTGCTAGAGATCGAGACAGGGAGGACTATGGCTACACCTTC.

This clonotype is a singleton in its sample. The rearrangement links TRBV7-4 to TRBJ2-7, with 10 bases fitting TRBD1. Trimming at V came to 5 bases and at J to 6 bases, leaving 7 bases not matched to a gene. The germline V gene encodes CDR1 SGHVT and CDR2 SQSDAQ. The CDR3 contains 14 residues. CDR3 sequence: CASSQGQGRAEQYF. The CDR3 DNA reads as TGTGCCAGCAGCCAGGGACAGGGGAGAGCCGAGCAGTACTTC.

This rearrangement joins TRBV10-3 to TRBJ1-1; a weak D match, TRBD1 (6 bases). Germline CDR1 is ENHRY and CDR2 is SYGVKD. V shed 5 bases and J shed 6 bases, with 13 bases lying between them. The CDR3 is 13 residues long. CDR3 DNA: TGTGCCATCAGTTTATACAGGGTGGCTGAAGCTTTCTTT. It encodes CAISLYRVAEAFF.

This sequence joins TRBV25-1 and TRBJ1-2; D remains unclear. The CDR3 loop spans 14 amino acids. Germline V gives CDR1 MGHDK, CDR2 SYGVNS. Trimming left V 10 bases short and J 1 base short, with 16 bases between. The CDR3 bases are TGTGCCACCTCGTCGGTAGTCATTAACTATGGCTACACCTTC. Translating gives CATSSVVINYGYTF.

This clonotype was detected only once. A read error is possible here, since a much larger clone lies one base away. The chain couples TRBV25-1 to TRBJ1-1; 7 positions match TRBD1. Looked up from germline, CDR1 is MGHDK and CDR2 is SYGVNS. The length of the CDR3 is 15 residues. The V segment lost 3 bases and the J segment 0 bases; nucleotides outside the gene matches: 4. The CDR3, as DNA: TGTGCCAGCAGTGAGCAGGGGGTGCTGAACACTGAAGCTTTCTTT. It yields the protein CASSEQGVLNTEAFF.

The chain employs TRBV7-2 and TRBJ2-7, with 10 positions matching TRBD2. The germline gives CDR1 SGHTA, CDR2 FQGNSA. Germline trimming cut 5 bases from V and 3 bases from J; bases unmatched to any gene: 7. The CDR3 sequence is 15 residues long. The CDR3, as DNA: TGTGCCAGCAGCCAGACGGGGACTAGCGTCTACGAGCAGTACTTC. Translating it yields CASSQTGTSVYEQYF.

Regarding this clonotype: An end of the junction does not agree with germline; a read error may underlie this. The J gene is TRBJ2-7, the V gene TRBV10-3; weak D call: TRBD1 (6 bases). Germline V gene data show CDR1 as ENHRY and CDR2 as SYGVKD. This CDR3 has 15 amino acids. The chain's CDR3 is CASSLPGQDAYEQYF. The CDR3 coding sequence is TGTGCCAGCAGTCTTCCGGGACAAGACGCCTACGAGCAGTACTTC.

This rearrangement joins TRBV24-1 to TRBJ2-7; 9 bases are shared with TRBD1. CDR1 KGHDR and CDR2 SFDVKD come from the germline V gene. This CDR3 has 15 residues. Trimming cost V 5 bases and J 5 bases; bases outside gene matches: 9. As DNA, the CDR3 is TGTGCCACCAGTGGTCTCGGACAGGGGAAGGACGAGCAGTACTTC. This translates into CATSGLGQGKDEQYF.

The chain combines TRBV7-9 with TRBJ2-5; possible D gene TRBD1, 6 bases. The CDR3 sequence is 15 residues long. V shed 7 bases and J shed 5 bases, with 20 bases lying between them. CDR1 and CDR2 (germline): SEHNR, FQNEAQ (reference sequence). The DNA for the CDR3 is TGTGCCAGCACCCCGACAGGATTCGGCCAGGAGACCCAGTACTTC. This translates into CASTPTGFGQETQYF. The full variable domain, rest sourced from reference TRBV7-9 and TRBJ2-5, is DTGVSQNPRHKITKRGQNVTFRCDPISEHNRLYWYRQTLGQGPEFLTYFQNEAQLEKSRLLSDRFSAERPKGSFSTLEIQRTEQGDSAMYLCASTPTGFGQETQYFGPGTRLLVL.

The chain employs TRBV25-1 and TRBJ2-7; D remains ambiguous. The V gene's germline CDR1 is MGHDK and CDR2 SYGVNS. The CDR3 extends over 14 amino acids. V shed 4 bases and J shed 5 bases, with 15 bases lying between them. CDR3 residues: CASSAAEGPDEQYF. The CDR3, as DNA: TGTGCCAGCAGTGCGGCTGAAGGGCCCGACGAGCAGTACTTC.

This rearrangement joins TRBV7-6 to TRBJ2-7, with a tentative D call TRBD2 (6 bases). Germline loops: CDR1 SGHVS, CDR2 FNYEAQ. The CDR3 sequence is 19 residues long. Between the trimmed V and J ends, which lost 1 base and 2 bases, there was a span of 24 bases. The chain's CDR3 is CASSLDLSGGKEVAYEQYF. As DNA, the CDR3 is TGTGCCAGCAGCTTAGATTTATCAGGCGGGAAAGAAGTAGCCTACGAGCAGTACTTC.

The table lists this clonotype with many counts. This sequence joins TRBV25-1 and TRBJ2-2; no clear D gene. V was shortened by 6 bases and J by 1 base, with 3 bases between the two germline ends. The CDR3 spans 12 residues. Germline V gene data show CDR1 as MGHDK and CDR2 as SYGVNS. The CDR3 nucleotides read TGTGCCAGCAGGGGGAACACCGGGGAGCTGTTTTTT. Encoded protein: CASRGNTGELFF.

In this sample, this clonotype turned up many times. This chain uses TRBV9 with TRBJ1-6; D is ambiguous. Trimming shortened V by 0 bases and J by 7 bases, and 11 bases separated the two germline ends. Germline values: CDR1 SGDLS, CDR2 YYNGEE. The CDR3 has 15 residues. The CDR3 loop is CASSVALTANSPLHF. The DNA for the CDR3 is TGTGCCAGCAGCGTAGCTCTAACAGCGAATTCACCCCTCCACTTT.

This clonotype was detected many times. This chain links TRBV2 with TRBJ1-5, with D tentatively TRBD1 (6 bases). Per germline, CDR1 SNHLY and CDR2 FYNNEI. This CDR3 has 13 residues. V was cut by 7 bases and J by 3 bases, with 10 bases left in between. The CDR3 nucleotides are TGTGCCAGCACTAGGGGGTACAATCAGCCCCAGCATTTT. It yields the protein CASTRGYNQPQHF.

This clonotype was recorded many times. This sequence joins TRBV12-3 or TRBV12-4 and TRBJ2-5; 7 bases agree with TRBD1. After removal of 5 bases from V and 2 bases from J, the junction contained 5 bases not matched to a gene. The CDR3 is 14 amino acids. CDR3 residues: CASSPEGQQETQYF. In DNA, the CDR3 is TGTGCCAGCAGTCCAGAGGGACAGCAAGAGACCCAGTACTTC.

As for this clonotype: The CDR3 end shows no conserved phenylalanine or tryptophan, and so a read error is likely. Because the CDR3's place on the DNA is in doubt, the DNA is left out and the CDR3 is given as listed by TCRdb. The chain combines TRBV29-1 with TRBJ2-5; the DNA was not used to check the table's D call, TRBD1. Germline CDR1 is SQVTM and CDR2 is ANQGSEA. The CDR3 extends over 8 residues, inclusive of both ends. The CDR3 loop is CSVVTGGV.

The J gene is TRBJ1-1, the V gene TRBV12-5, with D possibly TRBD1 on 5 matching bases. CDR1 and CDR2 from the germline V gene are LGHNT and FRNRAP. There are 14 residues in the CDR3. CDR3 protein: CANIGHTVNTEAFF. The CDR3 DNA is TGTGCCAATATCGGACACACGGTGAACACTGAAGCTTTCTTT.

This chain connects TRBV5-1 to TRBJ1-1, with TRBD1 matching 8 bases. The CDR3 sequence is 16 residues long. V lost 0 bases, J lost 7 bases, and 11 bases stayed unmatched. Per the germline V gene, CDR1 is SGHRS and CDR2 is YFSETQ. The CDR3: CASSLGGAGGFNEAFF. CDR3 DNA: TGCGCCAGCAGCTTGGGGGGGGCAGGGGGCTTCAATGAAGCTTTCTTT.

In this sample, this clonotype turned up a few times. This rearrangement joins TRBV5-1 to TRBJ1-1; 8 bases are shared with TRBD1. Looked up from germline, CDR1 is SGHRS and CDR2 is YFSETQ. The CDR3 is 14 amino acids. Trimming cost V 0 bases and J 4 bases; bases outside gene matches: 2. The CDR3 coding sequence is TGCGCCAGCAGCTTGGAGACAGGGGTCACTGAAGCTTTCTTT. Translation: CASSLETGVTEAFF. The full variable domain, completed using reference TRBV5-1 and TRBJ1-1, is KAGVTQTPRYLIKTRGQQVTLSCSPISGHRSVSWYQQTPGQGLQFLFEYFSETQRNKGNFPGRFSGRQFSNSRSEMNVSTLELGDSALYLCASSLETGVTEAFFGQGTRLTVV.

The chain carries TRBV7-9 and TRBJ2-7; possible D gene TRBD2, 5 bases. This CDR3 has 15 residues. V lost 6 bases and J lost 1, with 16 bases in between. Germline V lookup: CDR1 SEHNR, CDR2 FQNEAQ (reference sequence). The DNA of the CDR3 is TGTGCCAGCAGTTCCTCTCGGGGTGATTCCTACGAGCAGTACTTC. Translated: CASSSSRGDSYEQYF.

This clonotype was detected only once. The chain's CDR3 is CAIRDRGSETEAFF. The CDR3 DNA sequence: TGTGCCATCCGGGACAGGGGGTCGGAGACTGAAGCTTTCTTT. The genes are TRBV10-3 and TRBJ1-1, with 11 positions matching TRBD1. Trimming took 8 bases from V and 5 from J; bases not matched to a gene: 7. The CDR3 has 14 residues. Germline CDR1 ENHRY, CDR2 SYGVKD.